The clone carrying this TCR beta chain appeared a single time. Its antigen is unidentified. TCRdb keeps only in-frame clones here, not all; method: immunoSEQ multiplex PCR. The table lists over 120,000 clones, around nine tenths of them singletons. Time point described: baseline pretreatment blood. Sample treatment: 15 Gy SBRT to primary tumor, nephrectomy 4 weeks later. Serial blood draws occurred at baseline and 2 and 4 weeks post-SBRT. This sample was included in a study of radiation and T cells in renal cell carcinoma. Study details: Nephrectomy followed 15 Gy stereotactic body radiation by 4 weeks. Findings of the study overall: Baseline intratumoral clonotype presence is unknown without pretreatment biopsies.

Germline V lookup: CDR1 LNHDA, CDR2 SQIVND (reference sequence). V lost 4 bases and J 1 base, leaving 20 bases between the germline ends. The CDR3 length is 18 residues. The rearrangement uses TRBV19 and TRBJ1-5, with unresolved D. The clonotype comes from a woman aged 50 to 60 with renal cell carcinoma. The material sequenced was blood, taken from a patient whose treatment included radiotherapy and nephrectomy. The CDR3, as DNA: TGTGCCAGTAGTAAACGGACGGCCATGACCTTGAGCAATCAGCCCCAGCATTTT. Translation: CASSKRTAMTLSNQPQHF.